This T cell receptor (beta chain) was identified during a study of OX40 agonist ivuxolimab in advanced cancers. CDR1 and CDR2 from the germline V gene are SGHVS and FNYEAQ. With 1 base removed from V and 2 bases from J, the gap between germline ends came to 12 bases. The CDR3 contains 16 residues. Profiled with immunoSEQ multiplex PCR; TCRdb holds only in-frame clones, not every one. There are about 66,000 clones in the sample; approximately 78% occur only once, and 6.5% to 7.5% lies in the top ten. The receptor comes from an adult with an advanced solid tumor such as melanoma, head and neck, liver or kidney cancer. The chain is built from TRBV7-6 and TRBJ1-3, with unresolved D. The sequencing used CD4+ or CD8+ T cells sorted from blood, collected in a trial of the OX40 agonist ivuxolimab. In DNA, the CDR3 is TGTGCCAGCAGCTTAGAGGTAGGCGGCGCTGGAAACACCATATATTTT. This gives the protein CASSLEVGGAGNTIYF.